The TCR beta chain described here comes from a study of CD8+ T cells in alopecia areata. Study information: Tofacitinib was taken orally by treated patients, and the dose was 5 to 10 mg twice daily. For 6 to 18 months, tofacitinib was taken, and 6 months off drug followed.

This clone was found a few times. Isolated RNA was reverse transcribed into cDNA used as the sequencing template. Using immunoSEQ multiplex PCR, the repertoire was profiled, and TCRdb retains in-frame clones only, with some absent. The sample comprises a few hundred thousand clones, under 40% of which are singletons, and around 0.48% rests with the top ten. Treatment meaning: oral pan-JAK inhibitor, 5-10 mg twice daily. Sample: CD4+ T cells sorted from blood, taken at approximately week 31, from a patient treated with tofacitinib. The receptor was derived from a human donor with alopecia areata.

CDR3 amino acids: CASREAWNSPLHF. The CDR3 DNA follows: TGTGCCAGCAGGGAAGCGTGGAATTCACCCCTCCACTTT. The chain carries TRBV9 and TRBJ1-6; D is unclear. The CDR3 is 13 amino acids. The V end was cut by 5 bases, the J end by 7 bases, with 10 bases between. Germline CDR1 reads SGDLS; CDR2 reads YYNGEE.